The 10 T cell receptor beta chains below all came from one sample that was sequenced in a study of chemoradiotherapy in HPV16-positive cancers. Clones were sequenced by immunoSEQ multiplex PCR, and TCRdb holds only the in-frame ones, with some missing. This sample carries roughly 2,600 clones, about 80% of them seen once, and the ten largest clones take less than 10%. The sequences come from tumor tissue, collected from a patient who underwent chemoradiotherapy. These receptors all stem from a human donor with HPV-associated anogenital cancer.

The V call is TRBV11-1, the J call TRBJ2-7, with D possibly matching TRBD2 (5 bases). This CDR3 has 14 amino acids. Germline loops: CDR1 SGHAT, CDR2 FQDESV (reference sequence). The ends were cut back, 3 bases at V and 4 bases at J, with 13 bases in the middle. CDR3 protein: CASSFPGRTYEQYF. CDR3 bases: TGTGCCAGCAGCTTTCCCGGTAGGACTTACGAGCAGTACTTC.

CDR3 protein: CASSAGRGNEKLFF. The CDR3 DNA reads as TGCGCCAGCAGCGCAGGGAGGGGTAATGAAAAACTGTTTTTT. The gene calls are TRBV5-1 and TRBJ1-4; D might be TRBD1 (5 bases). V shed 4 bases and J shed 4 bases, with 11 bases lying between them. The germline gives CDR1 SGHRS, CDR2 YFSETQ. The CDR3 has 14 amino acids. Variable domain in full (rest from reference TRBV5-1 and TRBJ1-4): KAGVTQTPRYLIKTRGQQVTLSCSPISGHRSVSWYQQTPGQGLQFLFEYFSETQRNKGNFPGRFSGRQFSNSRSEMNVSTLELGDSALYLCASSAGRGNEKLFFGSGTQLSVL.

The chain combines TRBV4-2 with TRBJ2-5; perhaps TRBD2 as D (5 bases). The CDR3 loop spans 14 amino acids. Germline CDR1 reads LGHNA; CDR2 reads YNFKEQ. V was trimmed by 4 bases and J by 7 bases, leaving 16 bases between them. The CDR3 coding sequence is TGTGCCAGCAGCCTCGAGGAGGTCGCGGGGACCCAGTACTTC. It translates to CASSLEEVAGTQYF.

This chain connects TRBV5-5 to TRBJ1-4; possible D gene TRBD1, 5 bases. V was cut by 4 bases and J by 8 bases, with 15 bases left in between. This CDR3 is 14 amino acids long. Germline V gene lookup returns CDR1 SGHKS and CDR2 YYEKEE (reference sequence). DNA of the CDR3: TGTGCCAGCAGCATGGGACCGAATGGGGAAAAACTGTTTTTT. Amino acids: CASSMGPNGEKLFF.

The chain joins TRBV6-4 to TRBJ2-2; 8 bases are a match to TRBD1. Unmatched junction bases numbered 4, after V lost 4 bases and J lost 6 bases. CDR3 size: 14 residues. Per germline, CDR1 MRHNA and CDR2 SNTAGT. The CDR3 reads CASSAETGAGELFF. The CDR3 DNA follows: TGTGCCAGCAGTGCCGAGACAGGGGCCGGGGAGCTGTTTTTT.

The chain links TRBV18 to TRBJ2-3; 10 nucleotides agree with TRBD2. V shed 6 bases, J shed 3 bases, and the junction held 6 bases outside the gene matches. Germline V CDR1 and CDR2: KGHSH, LQKENI. The length of the CDR3 is 15 residues. CDR3 nucleotides: TGTGCCAGCTCCGAGCGGGGGGGCGAAACAGATACGCAGTATTTT. It is translated as CASSERGGETDTQYF.

This clone was observed once. This chain connects TRBV4-2 to TRBJ2-1; 9 nucleotides agree with TRBD2. Unmatched junction bases numbered 4, after V lost 0 bases and J lost 10 bases. The CDR3 extends over 14 amino acids. In germline, CDR1 is LGHNA, CDR2 YNFKEQ. CDR3 nucleotides: TGTGCCAGCAGCCAAGATAGCGGGAGTTGGGAGCAGTTCTTC. Protein product: CASSQDSGSWEQFF.

This clone was found once. The chain joins TRBV30 to TRBJ2-7; tentative D call: TRBD2 (6 bases). Germline V gene sequence: CDR1 GTSNPN, CDR2 SVGIG (reference sequence). Trimming shortened V by 3 bases and J by 1 base, and 19 bases separated the two germline ends. The CDR3 runs to 16 residues. CDR3: CAWRPALARGSYEQYF. The CDR3 DNA reads as TGTGCCTGGAGGCCGGCACTCGCGCGGGGATCCTACGAGCAGTACTTC.

This sequence joins TRBV7-2 and TRBJ2-4, with TRBD2 matching over 8 bases. V lost 1 base to trimming and J lost 1 base; unmatched junction nucleotides: 6. The germline CDR1 and CDR2 sequences are SGHTA and FQGNSA. CDR3 length: 17 residues. The CDR3 sequence: CASSLGYGGAAKNIQYF. DNA for the CDR3: TGTGCCAGCAGCTTAGGGTACGGGGGGGCGGCCAAAAACATTCAGTACTTC.

This chain links TRBV4-1 with TRBJ2-6; no reliable D call. The length of the CDR3 is 13 residues. Germline CDR1 is MGHRA and CDR2 is YSYEKL. The V end was cut by 4 bases, the J end by 4 bases, with 5 bases between. The CDR3 is CASSLNGANVLTF. DNA for the CDR3: TGCGCCAGCAGCCTGAACGGGGCCAACGTCCTGACTTTC.